This passage covers 5 T cell receptor beta chains from one sample sequenced in a study of CD8 T cells in Susac syndrome. RNA in amounts of roughly 0.45 to 1 ug was reverse transcribed with random hexamers. Via MiXCR, TCRdb re-called the immunoSEQ multiplex PCR reads, giving one row per CDR3 protein. The table lists 100,000 to 150,000 distinct CDR3 sequences, approximately 93% of them singletons, with 0.25% to 0.35% in the top ten. The sequenced material came from CD8+ T cells from PBMCs. The origin of the receptors is a human donor with multiple sclerosis.

The chain has TRBV4-1 and TRBJ2-2; perhaps D is TRBD1 or TRBD2 (6 bases each). Trimming cost V 1 base and J 3 bases, with 21 bases left between them. This CDR3 has 19 amino acids. In germline, CDR1 is MGHRA, CDR2 YSYEKL. Here the CDR3 DNA reads TGCGCCAGCAGCCAAGTGGGGGGCAGGGAGGTGTTCGACACCGGGGAGCTGTTTTTT. Its translation is CASSQVGGREVFDTGELFF.

The chain employs TRBV4-1 and TRBJ1-2; no clear D. The CDR3 totals 15 residues. The V end was cut by 1 base, the J end by 6 bases, with 15 bases between. CDR1 is MGHRA, CDR2 YSYEKL, per germline. The CDR3 reads CASSQVRGLMNGYTF. The CDR3 DNA reads as TGCGCCAGCAGCCAAGTGCGCGGCCTTATGAATGGCTACACCTTC.

The V gene is TRBV4-2, the J gene TRBJ1-5; D is uncertain. CDR3 length equals 16 residues. CDR1 and CDR2 (germline): LGHNA, YNFKEQ. Trimming removed 0 bases from V and 3 bases from J, with 12 bases in between. CDR3: CASSQDLPVINQPQHF. The CDR3 DNA follows: TGTGCCAGCAGCCAAGATCTGCCAGTTATCAATCAGCCCCAGCATTTT.

The rearrangement uses TRBV19 and TRBJ1-6, with 7 nucleotides matching TRBD1. The CDR3 contains 15 residues. Germline assignment: CDR1 LNHDA and CDR2 SQIVND (reference sequence). J gave up 7 bases and V 2 bases, and 5 bases lay outside the gene matches. The CDR3: CASSINGRGNSPLHF. CDR3 DNA: TGTGCCAGTAGTATAAATGGCAGGGGGAATTCACCCCTCCACTTT.

V usage is TRBV5-6 and J usage is TRBJ1-1; D is possibly TRBD1 (5 bases). This CDR3 comprises 13 residues. Germline CDR1 reads SGHDT; CDR2 reads YYEEEE. The germline V and J ends were trimmed by 4 bases and 2 bases, with 9 bases remaining between them. The CDR3 sequence: CASSPGANTEAFF. CDR3 bases: TGTGCCAGCAGCCCCGGGGCAAACACTGAAGCTTTCTTT.